The present entry profiles one T cell receptor (beta chain) with its context. The data were taken from a study of blood T cells in healthy people across ages. A sample-barcoded 5' primer and a J-beta primer mix were used in a second PCR of roughly 7 to 11 cycles. TCRdb passed the 5' RACE reads through MiXCR, listing each CDR3 protein once. The data show about 1.7 million distinct CDR3 sequences, 28% seen once. V gave up 6 bases and J gave up 9 bases; unmatched junction bases: 8. Per the germline V gene, CDR1 is MNHEY and CDR2 is SVGAGI. The CDR3 spans 13 residues. This receptor was taken from a woman aged 25 to 45 in good health. This chain uses TRBV6-5 with TRBJ2-5, with 9 bases matching TRBD1. Sequencing was carried out using blood. As DNA, the CDR3 is TGTGCCAGCAGGGCAGACAGGACAGGGGCCCAGTACTTC. Translating gives CASRADRTGAQYF.